Here is one TCR beta chain with its context. It has no known antigen specificity. Base quality data are lacking; no much larger clone is found one base away. Each collaborating institution followed its own protocols to collect whole blood in K2EDTA tubes. For TCRbeta analysis, collaborators shipped samples in one of three forms: frozen whole blood, isolated PBMCs, or DNA extracted from either of those sample types. This record comes from a study of blood T cell repertoires in COVID-19 (dated by TCRdb to between 2020 and 2021). Looking at the study overall: Samples covering the acute and convalescent phases of COVID-19 were provided by collaborators in the United States, Italy and Spain. The prospective study material was composed of cDNA or gDNA derived from T cells, B-cell-depleted T cells, or PBMCs. The dataset comprised deeply sampled blood TCRbeta repertoires from subjects exposed to, actively infected with, or recovered from COVID-19. The repertoires were released in a freely available public database meant as a resource for research on the immune response to SARS-CoV-2. The samples were drawn from the first 160 participants of the ongoing ImmuneRACE study and from about 1,200 subjects provided by 6 global collaborators. A de-identified subject ID, COVID-19 status, age in years and sex were almost always included in the sample metadata. Where available, HLA class I and class II types were obtained from metadata supplied by the sample provider rather than from assay-based typing.

Including the terminal cysteine and phenylalanine, the CDR3 comprises 11 residues. Left in the record is the CDR3 DNA by itself, 33 bases read in frame from the first base. Study-level results and caveats: How much clinical and demographic metadata was included differed by source and by participant, and the metadata was provided uncurated.

The immunoSEQ Assay, a bias-controlled multiplex PCR, was used to amplify TCRbeta CDR3 regions from genomic DNA. Concerning the study's data processing: Within the assay, amplification of reference gene primers was used to estimate how many nucleated cells each sample contained. To quantify the absolute abundance of each unique TCRbeta CDR3 rearrangement, sequence reads were collapsed and filtered. For each sample, productive Simpson clonality was calculated as the square root of Simpson's diversity index across productive rearrangements. TCRdb took over this immuneACCESS table, retaining in-frame rearrangements with V and J assigned. Such tables are incomplete; in checked studies, under half of the missing clones stem from an unresolved V gene, and the remainder is unexplained. D and trimming come from the DNA, and the V and J calls and clone size come from that table. The sample profile shows 65,000 or so clones; about 85% of them were found once. Together, the top ten hold about a tenth of the sample.

This TCR came from a human donor with acute or convalescent COVID-19. The donor label of this sample is uncertain. The rearrangement combines TRBV21-1 with TRBJ2-1; TRBD2, the table's D call, was not compared with the DNA. TRBV21-1 is marked as a pseudogene. Input material: peripheral blood. Read as DNA, the sequence is TGTGCCACCGCCGGGTTAAATGAGCAGTTCTTC. Its protein is CATAGLNEQFF.